What follows are 10 T cell receptor beta chains derived from one specimen sequenced in a study of cytomegalovirus exposure and HLA in healthy donors. 13 Jbeta primers and 60 Vbeta primers were used for the PCR. Measured with immunoSEQ multiplex PCR; TCRdb has only the in-frame clones, and not every one. The table shows approximately 50,000 clones, with around 80% occurring only once. Sequenced sample: PBMCs. The receptors originated from a man aged 30-40 years in good health and CMV-seropositive.

This sequence joins TRBV5-1 and TRBJ2-6; 9 nucleotides align to TRBD1. The CDR3 runs to 17 residues. CDR1 SGHRS and CDR2 YFSETQ come from the germline V gene. V gave up 4 bases and J gave up 0 bases; unmatched junction bases: 5. This chain's CDR3 is CASSTGTGFSGANVLTF. Written as DNA, the CDR3 is TGCGCCAGCAGCACCGGGACAGGGTTCTCTGGGGCCAACGTCCTGACTTTC.

This clone was detected a few times. This chain links TRBV30 with TRBJ1-3; TRBD1 might be the D (5 bases). V lost 1 base to trimming and J lost 7 bases, with 5 bases between them. The germline gives CDR1 GTSNPN, CDR2 SVGIG (reference sequence). The CDR3 contains 11 residues. The CDR3 loop is CAWSDRNTIYF. The CDR3 region has the DNA TGTGCCTGGAGTGACAGGAACACCATATATTTT.

In its sample, this clone was seen once. The CDR3 DNA sequence: TGCGCCAGCAGCCAAGATGTAGCGGAACTAGCCAAAAACATTCAGTACTTC. It is translated as CASSQDVAELAKNIQYF. This rearrangement joins TRBV4-1 to TRBJ2-4, with a weak D call TRBD2 (6 bases). V was cut by 0 bases and J by 0 bases, with 12 bases left in between. In germline, CDR1 is MGHRA, CDR2 YSYEKL. The CDR3 runs to 17 residues.

This sequence joins TRBV5-6 and TRBJ2-7, with D perhaps matching TRBD1 (5 bases). CDR1 and CDR2 (germline): SGHDT, YYEEEE. Trimming took off 1 base at V and 3 bases at J, with 14 bases between the two ends. The CDR3 has 15 amino acids. CDR3 region: CASSLPGALGYEQYF. CDR3 nucleotide sequence: TGTGCCAGCAGCTTGCCTGGGGCATTAGGCTACGAGCAGTACTTC.

This clone was counted only a few times. J is TRBJ1-1 and V is TRBV5-6, with TRBD1 as a possible D gene (6 bases). Trimming removed 0 bases at V and 1 base at J, with 10 bases between. The CDR3 is 15 amino acids. Germline V gene sequence: CDR1 SGHDT, CDR2 YYEEEE. In nucleotides, the CDR3 is TGTGCCAGCAGCTTGGCCCCACAGGGGAACACTGAAGCTTTCTTT. Translating it yields CASSLAPQGNTEAFF.

V and J are TRBV29-1 and TRBJ1-2; D ambiguous. Germline V gives CDR1 SQVTM, CDR2 ANQGSEA. This CDR3 contains 13 residues. Trimming removed 2 bases from V and 4 bases from J, with 11 bases in between. The CDR3 nucleotides read TGCAGCGTTGAACAGTTCACTACCTATGGCTACACCTTC. Amino acids: CSVEQFTTYGYTF.

The V gene is TRBV7-9, the J gene TRBJ2-4; 12 bases map to TRBD2. Germline V gives CDR1 SEHNR, CDR2 FQNEAQ (reference sequence). The V and J ends lost 0 bases and 2 bases, in that order; junction bases with no gene match: 2. The CDR3 loop spans 17 amino acids. CDR3 sequence reads: CASSLATSGGSKNIQYF. CDR3 bases: TGTGCCAGCAGCTTAGCGACTAGCGGGGGCTCCAAAAACATTCAGTACTTC.

This rearrangement joins TRBV5-6 to TRBJ1-2; D call uncertain. The CDR3 spans 14 residues. The V end was cut by 4 bases, the J end by 6 bases, with 16 bases between. Germline V lookup: CDR1 SGHDT, CDR2 YYEEEE. The CDR3 spells CASSSRTTRDGYTF. In DNA, the CDR3 is TGTGCCAGCAGCAGCAGGACCACGAGGGATGGCTACACCTTC.

V and J are TRBV19 and TRBJ2-4, with D possibly being TRBD2 (5 bases). Trimming left V 0 bases short and J 7 bases short, with 16 bases between. This CDR3 is 16 amino acids long. The germline V gene encodes CDR1 LNHDA and CDR2 SQIVND (reference sequence). CDR3 sequence: CASSIDQGRGLNIQYF. CDR3 sequence (DNA): TGTGCCAGTAGTATAGATCAAGGTCGAGGACTCAACATTCAGTACTTC.

The chain couples TRBV5-1 to TRBJ2-2; 8 bases fit TRBD2. The CDR3 contains 16 residues. The V and J ends lost 2 bases and 2 bases, in that order; junction bases with no gene match: 5. Germline loops: CDR1 SGHRS, CDR2 YFSETQ. The CDR3 DNA reads TGCGCCAGCAGCTTATTTAGCGGGGTTAACACCGGGGAGCTGTTTTTT. Its translation is CASSLFSGVNTGELFF.